This T cell receptor beta chain appears in the sequencing data of a study of T cell responses to AZD1222 COVID-19 vaccine. Points on this clone: Its antigen is still unknown.

The ends lost 0 bases at V and 7 bases at J; junction bases unmatched: 9. This CDR3 has 15 residues. The germline CDR1 and CDR2 sequences are SGHTA and FQGNSA. The table came from immunoSEQ multiplex PCR; TCRdb's copy has only in-frame clones and leaves some out. The sample yields roughly 100,000 clones, under 95% seen once. Study-level findings and limits: Unmutated variant regions are reportedly targeted by nearly half of spike-specific TCRs. White British donors predominated, females outnumbered males, and clonal diversity was possibly underestimated. Baseline serostatus was positive in only a handful of AZD1222 recipients.

This chain links TRBV7-2 with TRBJ2-7; 7 bases are shared with TRBD2. The sequences come from peripheral blood, collected on day 0 of AZD1222 vaccination. This TCR came from an adult in good health. CDR3 nucleotides: TGTGCCAGCAGCTTAGCGGGAGGGCCTATGTGGGAGCAGTACTTC. It specifies CASSLAGGPMWEQYF.